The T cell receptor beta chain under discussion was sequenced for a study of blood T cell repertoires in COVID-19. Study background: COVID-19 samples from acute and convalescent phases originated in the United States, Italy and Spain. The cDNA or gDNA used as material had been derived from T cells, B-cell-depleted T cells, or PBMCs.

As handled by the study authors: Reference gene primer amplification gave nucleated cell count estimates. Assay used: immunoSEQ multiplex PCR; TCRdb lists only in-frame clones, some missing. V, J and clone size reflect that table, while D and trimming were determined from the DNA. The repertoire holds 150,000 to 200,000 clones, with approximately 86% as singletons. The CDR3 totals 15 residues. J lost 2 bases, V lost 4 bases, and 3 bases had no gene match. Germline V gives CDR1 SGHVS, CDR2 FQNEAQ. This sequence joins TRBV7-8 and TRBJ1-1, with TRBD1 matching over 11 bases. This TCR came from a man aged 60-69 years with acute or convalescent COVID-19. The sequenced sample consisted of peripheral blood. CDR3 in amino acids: CASSWGQGGNTEAFF. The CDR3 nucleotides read TGTGCCAGCAGCTGGGGACAGGGGGGAAACACTGAAGCTTTCTTT.